Listed here is a single T cell receptor beta chain. The assay was immunoSEQ multiplex PCR, and TCRdb's table has in-frame clones only and misses some. The table includes a few hundred thousand clones, 88% detected once. These data belong to a study of blood T cell repertoires in COVID-19. Study context: The United States, Italy and Spain provided the acute and convalescent COVID-19 samples. PBMCs, B-cell-depleted T cells, or T cells were the source of the cDNA or gDNA that made up the material.

CDR1 is SGHNT and CDR2 is YENEEA in the germline V gene. The ends were cut back, 5 bases at V and 11 bases at J, with 15 bases in the middle. The length of the CDR3 is 12 residues. Seattle patients were enrolled during active infection and followed longitudinally. Sequencing was performed on peripheral blood. The clonotype comes from a man in his fifties or sixties with COVID-19, enrolled during active disease. J is TRBJ1-1 and V is TRBV11-3; perhaps TRBD1 as D (6 bases). CDR3 protein: CASSQLGGRAFF. In DNA form, the CDR3 reads TGTGCCAGCAGCCAACTAGGGGGTCGGGCTTTCTTT.